A selection of T cell receptor beta chains follows, all from one sample in a study of naive and memory T cell subsets. A single record per CDR3 protein comes from TCRdb applying MiXCR to the UMI-ligation and nested PCR reads. The data contain 140,000 to 150,000 distinct CDR3 sequences, about 18% of them singletons. The sequenced material came from naive CD4+ T cells from blood. Every receptor here comes from a human donor in good health. Both conserved end residues are part of each CDR3. The D gene is left open where the match is weak. Clone sizes are given selectively: once, few, many, or a class where the clone is expanded.

V gene: TRBV6-5
D gene: TRBD2
clone size: few
J gene: TRBJ2-1
CDR3 DNA: TGTGCCAGCAGTTTTTCGCGGACTAGCGATCGCCTCAATGAGCAGTTCTTC
CDR3 protein: CASSFSRTSDRLNEQFF

V gene: TRBV5-1
D gene: -
clone size: -
J gene: TRBJ2-6
CDR3 DNA: TGCGCCAGCGGGAACCGTGACTCTGGGGCCAACGTCCTGACTTTC
CDR3 protein: CASGNRDSGANVLTF

V gene: TRBV20-1
D gene: -
clone size: -
J gene: TRBJ2-7
CDR3 DNA: TGCAGTCCGACAAACTCCTACGAGCAGTACTTC
CDR3 protein: CSPTNSYEQYF

V gene: TRBV9
D gene: -
clone size: -
J gene: TRBJ1-6
CDR3 DNA: TGTGCCAGCAGCGGCGGGGGGAATTCACCCCTCCACTTT
CDR3 protein: CASSGGGNSPLHF

V gene: TRBV5-4
D gene: -
clone size: few
J gene: TRBJ1-6
CDR3 DNA: TGTGCCAGCAGCCCTGGCAGCGAGTATAATTCACCCCTCCACTTT
CDR3 protein: CASSPGSEYNSPLHF

V gene: TRBV5-1
D gene: -
clone size: few
J gene: TRBJ2-5
CDR3 DNA: TGCGCCAGCAGCCGAGACAGCTTCCAAGAGACCCAGTACTTC
CDR3 protein: CASSRDSFQETQYF

V gene: TRBV5-4
D gene: -
clone size: -
J gene: TRBJ2-5
CDR3 DNA: TGTGCCAGCAGCTTGCAACAGGTGGAGACCCAGTACTTC
CDR3 protein: CASSLQQVETQYF

V gene: TRBV9
D gene: -
clone size: -
J gene: TRBJ1-2
CDR3 DNA: TGTGCCAGCAGCGTGGATGCTAACTATGGCTACACCTTC
CDR3 protein: CASSVDANYGYTF

V gene: TRBV5-1
D gene: -
clone size: few
J gene: TRBJ1-1
CDR3 DNA: TGCGCCAGCAGTCTTGGGGCAGGACTTAAGGTGAACACTGAAGCTTTCTTT
CDR3 protein: CASSLGAGLKVNTEAFF

V gene: TRBV18
D gene: -
clone size: -
J gene: TRBJ2-5
CDR3 DNA: TGTGCCAGCGCACCTAAGGCCAAGGGGGAGACCCAGTACTTC
CDR3 protein: CASAPKAKGETQYF

V gene: TRBV6-5
D gene: -
clone size: few
J gene: TRBJ2-1
CDR3 DNA: TGTGCCAGCAGTTGGATCGGACGAGGGGTCGGTGAGCAGTTCTTC
CDR3 protein: CASSWIGRGVGEQFF

V gene: TRBV6-6
D gene: -
clone size: -
J gene: TRBJ2-1
CDR3 DNA: TGTGCCAGCAGTTTACTAGCCGGGGATCCTTACAATGAGCAGTTCTTC
CDR3 protein: CASSLLAGDPYNEQFF

V gene: TRBV6-5
D gene: -
clone size: many
J gene: TRBJ2-7
CDR3 DNA: TGTGCCAGCTCCCGGACACCCTCCTACGAGCAGTACTTC
CDR3 protein: CASSRTPSYEQYF

V gene: TRBV3-1
D gene: -
clone size: -
J gene: TRBJ2-1
CDR3 DNA: TGTGCCAGCAGCCTCTGGGGTTTCAATGAGCAGTTCTTC
CDR3 protein: CASSLWGFNEQFF

V gene: TRBV4-1
D gene: TRBD2
clone size: few
J gene: TRBJ2-7
CDR3 DNA: TGCGCCAGCAGCCCCTCTAGCGGGAGCTCCTACGAGCAGTACTTC
CDR3 protein: CASSPSSGSSYEQYF

V gene: TRBV9
D gene: -
clone size: many
J gene: TRBJ1-1
CDR3 DNA: TGTGCCAGCAGCGTAAGGGAACGGACTGAAGCTTTCTTT
CDR3 protein: CASSVRERTEAFF

V gene: TRBV6-6
D gene: TRBD2
clone size: -
J gene: TRBJ2-5
CDR3 DNA: TGTGCCAGCAGGACGGGGGGGACGGGGACCCAGTACTTC
CDR3 protein: CASRTGGTGTQYF

V gene: TRBV7-9
D gene: TRBD2
clone size: few
J gene: TRBJ2-5
CDR3 DNA: TGTGCCAGCAGCTTATTCGCAACCGGTGGCGGGGGGCAAGAGACCCAGTACTTC
CDR3 protein: CASSLFATGGGGQETQYF

V gene: TRBV7-2
D gene: -
clone size: many
J gene: TRBJ2-1
CDR3 DNA: TGTGCCAGCAGCTCGGGAGCCACCGGAGGGTTTGAGCAGTTCTTC
CDR3 protein: CASSSGATGGFEQFF

V gene: TRBV11-2
D gene: -
clone size: -
J gene: TRBJ2-2
CDR3 DNA: TGTGCCAGCAGCTTAGTATCCGCCGGGGAGCTGTTTTTT
CDR3 protein: CASSLVSAGELFF

V gene: TRBV6-2/TRBV6-3
D gene: -
clone size: -
J gene: TRBJ2-1
CDR3 DNA: TGTGCCAGCAGTACAGCTGGACTCGCCGGGACCTACAATGAGCAGTTCTTC
CDR3 protein: CASSTAGLAGTYNEQFF

V gene: TRBV20-1
D gene: TRBD2
clone size: -
J gene: TRBJ2-7
CDR3 DNA: TGCAGTGCTAGCGCCCTTAGCGGGAGAATATCCTACGAGCAGTACTTC
CDR3 protein: CSASALSGRISYEQYF

V gene: TRBV2
D gene: TRBD1
clone size: -
J gene: TRBJ1-4
CDR3 DNA: TGTGCCAGCAGACAGGGGGCAGCCGAAAAACTGTTTTTT
CDR3 protein: CASRQGAAEKLFF

V gene: TRBV18
D gene: -
clone size: -
J gene: TRBJ2-1
CDR3 DNA: TGTGCCAGCTCACCACTCATGGTCAGAGACCCTTCCTCCTACAATGAGCAGTTCTTC
CDR3 protein: CASSPLMVRDPSSYNEQFF

V gene: TRBV10-3
D gene: TRBD2
clone size: few
J gene: TRBJ2-1
CDR3 DNA: TGTGCCATCAGACAGGGAGCTAGCGGGACCATTCACAATGAGCAGTTCTTC
CDR3 protein: CAIRQGASGTIHNEQFF

V gene: TRBV5-5
D gene: -
clone size: few
J gene: TRBJ2-7
CDR3 DNA: TGTGCCAGCAGCTTGGAGGGCACCGCGGCCTACGAGCAGTACTTC
CDR3 protein: CASSLEGTAAYEQYF

V gene: TRBV5-1
D gene: TRBD1
clone size: -
J gene: TRBJ2-2
CDR3 DNA: TGCGCCAGCAGCGCCACAGGGGGGTCTCACACCGGGGAGCTGTTTTTT
CDR3 protein: CASSATGGSHTGELFF

V gene: TRBV5-1
D gene: TRBD1
clone size: -
J gene: TRBJ2-3
CDR3 DNA: TGCGCCAGCAGCTTGGATGGGACAGCTAGCACAGATACGCAGTATTTT
CDR3 protein: CASSLDGTASTDTQYF

V gene: TRBV6-1
D gene: -
clone size: few
J gene: TRBJ2-7
CDR3 DNA: TGTGCCAGCAGTGCCGCGGGGGCCGAGCAGTACTTC
CDR3 protein: CASSAAGAEQYF

V gene: TRBV20-1
D gene: -
clone size: -
J gene: TRBJ2-5
CDR3 DNA: TGCAGTGCTCCGACAGCCCAGGAGACCCAGTACTTC
CDR3 protein: CSAPTAQETQYF

V gene: TRBV6-2/TRBV6-3
D gene: -
clone size: few
J gene: TRBJ2-1
CDR3 DNA: TGTGCCAGCAGTTATCTAGCGTCCTCCTACAATGAGCAGTTCTTC
CDR3 protein: CASSYLASSYNEQFF

V gene: TRBV3-1
D gene: -
clone size: few
J gene: TRBJ1-3
CDR3 DNA: TGTGCCAGCAGCCAACTTTTGGATTCTGGAAACACCATATATTTT
CDR3 protein: CASSQLLDSGNTIYF

V gene: TRBV2
D gene: -
clone size: few
J gene: TRBJ2-7
CDR3 DNA: TGTGCCAGCAGAATACTCCCGAGGGGGGACGAGCAGTACTTC
CDR3 protein: CASRILPRGDEQYF

V gene: TRBV20-1
D gene: -
clone size: -
J gene: TRBJ1-4
CDR3 DNA: TGCAGTGCTCTACAGGGATATAATGAAAAACTGTTTTTT
CDR3 protein: CSALQGYNEKLFF

V gene: TRBV2
D gene: TRBD2
clone size: -
J gene: TRBJ2-3
CDR3 DNA: TGTGCCAGCACCCCGACTAGCGGGACGCCCGATACGCAGTATTTT
CDR3 protein: CASTPTSGTPDTQYF

V gene: TRBV21-1
D gene: -
clone size: -
J gene: TRBJ2-7
CDR3 DNA: TGTGCCAGCAGCAAAAACTGGCTCTGCGGGGGGCCCTCCTACGAGCAGTACTTC
CDR3 protein: CASSKNWLCGGPSYEQYF

V gene: TRBV4-1
D gene: -
clone size: -
J gene: TRBJ1-5
CDR3 DNA: TGCGCCAGCAGCCCCTTCAGTAGCAATCAGCCCCAGCATTTT
CDR3 protein: CASSPFSSNQPQHF

V gene: TRBV20-1
D gene: -
clone size: -
J gene: TRBJ2-1
CDR3 DNA: TGCAGTGCTAGAGTTGGGGCGGGTAGCTCCTACAATGAGCAGTTCTTC
CDR3 protein: CSARVGAGSSYNEQFF

V gene: TRBV9
D gene: TRBD2
clone size: -
J gene: TRBJ2-2
CDR3 DNA: TGTGCCAGCAGCGTACTAGCGGGAGGGCCAAACACCGGGGAGCTGTTTTTT
CDR3 protein: CASSVLAGGPNTGELFF